These T cell receptor beta chains were read from a single sample in a study of OX40 agonist ivuxolimab in advanced cancers. TCRdb keeps only in-frame clones here, not all; method: immunoSEQ multiplex PCR. The table lists under 95,000 clones, 87% of them singletons. The sample consisted of CD4+ or CD8+ T cells sorted from blood, taken in a trial of the OX40 agonist ivuxolimab. These receptors all come from an adult with an advanced solid tumor such as melanoma, head and neck, liver or kidney cancer. CDR3s include the opening cysteine and the closing phenylalanine or tryptophan. D genes are given only for firm matches. The size entry is marked missing in some rows and otherwise reads once, few, many or a size class.

v_call,clone_size,d_call,j_call,cdr3_nt,cdr3_aa
TRBV11-3,-,TRBD2,TRBJ2-1,TGTGCCAGCAGCTACAAAAGCGGGAGCTCCTACAATGAGCAGTTCTTC,CASSYKSGSSYNEQFF
TRBV15,-,-,TRBJ1-4,TGTGCCACCAGCGGGGGGGGGATGAACGAAAAACTGTTTTTT,CATSGGGMNEKLFF
TRBV19,-,-,TRBJ1-3,TGTGCCAGTAGTCCGGGCTCTGGAAACACCATATATTTT,CASSPGSGNTIYF
TRBV18,-,TRBD1,TRBJ1-5,TGTGCCAGCTCACCTACCGGGACAGGCCATCGGCCCCAGCATTTT,CASSPTGTGHRPQHF
TRBV7-9,-,-,TRBJ2-5,TGTGCCAGCAGCTTAGCGAGAGGGCATCAAGAGGCCCAGTACTTC,CASSLARGHQEAQYF
TRBV21-1,-,-,TRBJ2-5,TGTGCCAGCAGCAAAGCGGGGGGAACCCAAGAGACCCAGTACTTC,CASSKAGGTQETQYF
TRBV7-9,-,-,TRBJ2-3,TGTGCCAGCAGCTTAGAACAAGCACAGATAGTTTATTTT,CASSLEQAQIVYF
TRBV2,few,-,TRBJ1-5,TGTGCCAGCAGTCGGGGCACAAATAGCAATCAGCCCCAGCATTTT,CASSRGTNSNQPQHF
TRBV6-1,-,-,TRBJ2-2,TGTGCCAGCAGAACTGGGCGGAACACCGGGGAGCTGTTTTTT,CASRTGRNTGELFF
TRBV7-2,-,-,TRBJ1-2,TGTGCCAGCAGCTTAGGCAGGGCGAGAAATGGCTACACCTTC,CASSLGRARNGYTF
TRBV30,once,TRBD2,TRBJ2-1,TGTGCCTGGAATCGGGGGGGGGTCTGGGAGCAGTTCTTC,CAWNRGGVWEQFF
TRBV5-4,-,TRBD1,TRBJ1-2,TGTGCCAGCAGCTTGGAAAGGACAGGGGGATTCTATGGCTACACCTTC,CASSLERTGGFYGYTF
TRBV5-1,-,TRBD2,TRBJ2-3,TGCGCCAGCAGGCTGCAAGCGGGAGTCATAGATACGCAGTATTTT,CASRLQAGVIDTQYF
TRBV11-2,few,TRBD1,TRBJ1-2,TGTGCCAGCAGCCGACGGGACAGCACTAACTATGGCTACACCTTC,CASSRRDSTNYGYTF
TRBV5-4,once,-,TRBJ2-6,TGTGCCAGCAGCGCAGCACAGGGATACTCTGGGGCCAACGTCCTGACTTTC,CASSAAQGYSGANVLTF
TRBV7-9,-,-,TRBJ2-5,TGTGCCAGCAGCTTAGAGGGGAATAACCAAGAGACCCAGTACTTC,CASSLEGNNQETQYF
TRBV11-2,-,TRBD1,TRBJ1-5,TGTGCCAGCAGCTTAGGCGACAGGGACAATCAGCCCCAGCATTTT,CASSLGDRDNQPQHF
TRBV13,-,-,TRBJ2-4,TGTGCCAGCAGTCGGACCGATCAGAACATTCAGTACTTC,CASSRTDQNIQYF
TRBV15,-,-,TRBJ1-1,TGTGCCACCAGCAGCGGATTTGAGAACACTGAAGCTTTCTTT,CATSSGFENTEAFF
TRBV4-1,-,-,TRBJ2-3,TGCGCCAGCAGCCAAGAGTCCAACACAGATACGCAGTATTTT,CASSQESNTDTQYF
TRBV4-1,-,TRBD2,TRBJ2-1,TGCGCCAGCAGCCAAGATCGGTCTAGCGGGGCGTACAATGAGCAGTTCTTC,CASSQDRSSGAYNEQFF
TRBV5-5,-,TRBD1,TRBJ1-1,TGTGCCAGCAGCTTGCGGACAGGGTTGAACACTGAAGCTTTCTTT,CASSLRTGLNTEAFF
TRBV6-1,once,-,TRBJ1-5,TGTGCCAGCAGCCAAGACAGTTATTTTAATCAGCCCCAGCATTTT,CASSQDSYFNQPQHF
TRBV5-3,-,-,TRBJ2-1,TGTGCCAGAAGCACCCGCGCGGGAATGTTTGTTAACAATGAGCAGTTCTTC,CARSTRAGMFVNNEQFF
TRBV6-6,-,-,TRBJ2-1,TGTGCCAGCAGTTCCTCTTCCCAACGCCGCCATGAGCAGTTCTTC,CASSSSSQRRHEQFF
TRBV27,-,-,TRBJ1-1,TGTGCCAGCAGTTCCCCTGCCATGAACACTGAAGCTTTCTTT,CASSSPAMNTEAFF
TRBV30,-,-,TRBJ1-5,TGTGCCTGGAGTGTTGGGTATCAGCCCCAGCATTTT,CAWSVGYQPQHF
TRBV5-1,-,TRBD2,TRBJ2-3,TGCGCCAGCAGCTTGGCCGGAACGGGGGGGACAGATACGCAGTATTTT,CASSLAGTGGTDTQYF
TRBV5-4,-,TRBD1,TRBJ1-1,TGTGCCAGCAGCTTTGGGGGAGGACAGGGGATCTCCACTGAAGCTTTCTTT,CASSFGGGQGISTEAFF
TRBV10-3,-,-,TRBJ1-5,TGTGCCATCAGTGACCTGGGGGGAGATCAGCCCCAGCATTTT,CAISDLGGDQPQHF
TRBV2,-,-,TRBJ1-1,TGTGCCAGCAGTCCACCGGAGAACACTGAAGCTTTCTTT,CASSPPENTEAFF
TRBV12-5,-,-,TRBJ2-7,TGTGCTAGTGGTTTGGTACTGAGCAGGGAACCCTACGAGCAGTACTTC,CASGLVLSREPYEQYF
TRBV28,-,-,TRBJ1-2,TGTGCCAGCACCTTGGCCCTTGGCAGGGAGAGAGATGGCTACACCTTC,CASTLALGRERDGYTF
TRBV19,-,TRBD2,TRBJ2-5,TGTGCCAGTAGTATTCAGCTAGCGGGGGGGACTACCCAGTACTTC,CASSIQLAGGTTQYF
TRBV29-1,-,-,TRBJ2-3,TGCAGCGTTGAAACTATCACTAGCACAGATACGCAGTATTTT,CSVETITSTDTQYF
TRBV30,-,-,TRBJ1-4,TGTGCCTGGAGTGGAGGGTGGACTAATGAAAAACTGTTTTTT,CAWSGGWTNEKLFF
TRBV10-1,-,TRBD1,TRBJ2-3,TGCGCCAGCAGTGCCGGGACAGGGGACGTAGGTACGCAGTATTTT,CASSAGTGDVGTQYF
TRBV11-2,once,-,TRBJ2-5,TGTGCCAGCAGCCGCGGGGGCTTCCAAGAGACCCAGTACTTC,CASSRGGFQETQYF
TRBV5-1,once,TRBD2,TRBJ2-3,TGCGCCAGCAGCTCCGGACTAGCGGGGGACACAGATACGCAGTATTTT,CASSSGLAGDTDTQYF
TRBV4-1,-,-,TRBJ1-4,TGCGCCAGCAGCCAAGTACCTGGTCGGCAGGGAGGAAAACTGTTTTTT,CASSQVPGRQGGKLFF
TRBV28,-,TRBD1,TRBJ2-5,TGTGCCAGCAGTTCCCCAGGGACAGGGGCAGAGACCCAGTACTTC,CASSSPGTGAETQYF
TRBV29-1,-,-,TRBJ1-4,TGCAGCGTTATCGCAGCTAATGAAAAACTGTTTTTT,CSVIAANEKLFF
TRBV7-2,-,-,TRBJ1-4,TGTGCCAGCAGCCAAACCGGGGTGGCTAATGAAAAACTGTTTTTT,CASSQTGVANEKLFF
TRBV7-8,-,TRBD2,TRBJ2-5,TGTGCCAGCAGCGCCCCCGGGACTAGCGGGGGTGGGGCCCAGTACTTC,CASSAPGTSGGGAQYF
TRBV6-5,once,TRBD1,TRBJ1-1,TGTGCCAGCAGTTACGGCAGGGGGCGCGGGAACACTGAAGCTTTCTTT,CASSYGRGRGNTEAFF
TRBV19,-,-,TRBJ1-5,TGTGCCAGTAAATCTGGACAGTTCAATCAGCCCCAGCATTTT,CASKSGQFNQPQHF
TRBV5-1,-,-,TRBJ2-2,TGCGCCAGCAGCTTGGAGGGCTTGAACACCGGGGAGCTGTTTTTT,CASSLEGLNTGELFF
TRBV5-1,-,-,TRBJ2-5,TGCGCCAGCAGCTCGACAGGTAACCAAGAGACCCAGTACTTC,CASSSTGNQETQYF
TRBV9,-,-,TRBJ2-1,TGTGCCAGCAGCACGGGACGGGAGCAACCCAATGAGCAGTTCTTC,CASSTGREQPNEQFF
TRBV29-1,once,TRBD2,TRBJ2-2,TGCAGCGTTGGGACTAGCACCACCGGGGAGCTGTTTTTT,CSVGTSTTGELFF
TRBV11-2,-,-,TRBJ2-4,TGTGCCAGCAGCCCCCAGGAAGGGATCCGACCTAGGGCCAAAAACATTCAGTACTTC,CASSPQEGIRPRAKNIQYF
TRBV2,-,-,TRBJ1-1,TGTGCCAGCAACCCAGGGGACAACACTGAAGCTTTCTTT,CASNPGDNTEAFF
TRBV6-5,-,TRBD1,TRBJ2-3,TGTGCCAGCGGGTATAGGACAGGGAAAGATACGCAGTATTTT,CASGYRTGKDTQYF
TRBV6-5,-,-,TRBJ2-7,TGTGCCAGCAGTTACTCCGGACGGACTGCCTACGAGCAGTACTTC,CASSYSGRTAYEQYF
TRBV28,-,-,TRBJ1-4,TGTGCCAGCAGCCCCGGGACGGATGAAAAACTGTTTTTT,CASSPGTDEKLFF